One sample yielded the 17 T cell receptor beta chains listed below, sequenced in a study of cytomegalovirus exposure and HLA in healthy donors. The PCR ran on 60 Vbeta and 13 Jbeta primers. TCRdb's copy holds only in-frame clones and misses some; the assay was immunoSEQ multiplex PCR. The sample has about 140,000 clones; about four fifths are singletons. The sequenced sample consisted of PBMCs. The receptor set was obtained from a male donor in good health and CMV-seronegative.

V and J are TRBV4-2 and TRBJ2-4; D not resolved. Germline values: CDR1 LGHNA, CDR2 YNFKEQ. This CDR3 is built from 14 residues. V lost 0 bases to trimming and J lost 0 bases, with 3 bases between them. The CDR3 coding sequence is TGTGCCAGCAGCCAAGACCAAGCCAAAAACATTCAGTACTTC. Translation: CASSQDQAKNIQYF.

The chain carries TRBV19 and TRBJ2-7; 9 bases map to TRBD2. Trimming removed 5 bases from V and 7 bases from J; junction bases left unmatched: 9. CDR1 LNHDA and CDR2 SQIVND come from the germline V gene (reference sequence). The CDR3 is 14 residues long. DNA for the CDR3: TGTGCCAGTAGTCCTCTAGCGGGAAGGGGAGAGCAGTACTTC. Its translation: CASSPLAGRGEQYF. Variable domain in full (rest from reference TRBV19 and TRBJ2-7): DGGITQSPKYLFRKEGQNVTLSCEQNLNHDAMYWYRQDPGQGLRLIYYSQIVNDFQKGDIAEGYSVSREKKESFPLTVTSAQKNPTAFYLCASSPLAGRGEQYFGPGTRLTVT.

This clone has just one count. V gene TRBV6-4 combines with J gene TRBJ2-7, with a possible D match to TRBD1 (5 bases). The CDR3 contains 19 residues. V lost 0 bases to trimming and J lost 1 base, with 22 bases between them. Germline CDR1 reads MRHNA; CDR2 reads SNTAGT. CDR3 in amino acids: CASSDSRYPGAGRSYEQYF. CDR3 nucleotides: TGTGCCAGCAGTGACTCGAGGTACCCTGGGGCAGGGCGATCCTACGAGCAGTACTTC.

The chain couples TRBV10-3 to TRBJ2-7; 9 bases line up with TRBD2. Per the germline V gene, CDR1 is ENHRY and CDR2 is SYGVKD. V shed 8 bases and J 6 bases; nucleotides not matched to a gene: 8. This CDR3 comprises 13 residues. CDR3 sequence reads: CAIGRLAGTEQYF. Here the CDR3 DNA reads TGTGCCATCGGGAGGCTAGCGGGGACCGAGCAGTACTTC.

This clone has only one observation. The chain recombines TRBV28 with TRBJ2-7; D unresolved. Germline loops: CDR1 MDHEN, CDR2 SYDVKM. CDR3 size: 11 residues. V lost 5 bases and J lost 9, with 11 bases in between. The CDR3 loop is CASSQLRVQYF. CDR3 in DNA: TGTGCCAGCAGTCAACTACGAGTGCAGTACTTC.

The genes are TRBV11-3 and TRBJ2-5, with a weak D call TRBD2 (6 bases). CDR1 is SGHNT, CDR2 YENEEA, per germline. Trimming shortened V by 5 bases and J by 5 bases, and 18 bases separated the two germline ends. The CDR3 totals 15 residues. Here the CDR3 DNA reads TGTGCCAGCAGCCCCGGCGGGACTGGCGAGGAGACCCAGTACTTC. It specifies CASSPGGTGEETQYF. Variable domain in full (rest from reference TRBV11-3 and TRBJ2-5): EAGVVQSPRYKIIEKKQPVAFWCNPISGHNTLYWYLQNLGQGPELLIRYENEEAVDDSQLPKDRFSAERLKGVDSTLKIQPAELGDSAVYLCASSPGGTGEETQYFGPGTRLLVL.

The V call is TRBV12-5, the J call TRBJ2-5, with a possible D match to TRBD1 (6 bases). With 7 bases removed from V and 8 bases from J, the gap between germline ends came to 17 bases. The CDR3 is made up of 13 amino acids. Germline-derived CDR1 and CDR2 are LGHNT and FRNRAP. CDR3 nucleotides: TGTGCTAGTGTAGGGTCCTACAGGGAAACCCAGTACTTC. Protein sequence: CASVGSYRETQYF.

This rearrangement joins TRBV10-3 to TRBJ2-7; 9 nucleotides line up with TRBD2. The V gene end was trimmed by 8 bases and the J gene end by 0 bases; junction bases not matched to a gene: 2. Germline CDR1 ENHRY, CDR2 SYGVKD. This CDR3 has 13 residues. The CDR3 nucleotides are TGTGCCATCGATAGCGGGAGCTCCTACGAGCAGTACTTC. Translation gives CAIDSGSSYEQYF.

This rearrangement joins TRBV29-1 to TRBJ2-7, with TRBD1 matching 8 bases. Germline CDR1 is SQVTM and CDR2 is ANQGSEA. The V and J ends lost 4 bases and 4 bases, in that order; junction bases with no gene match: 6. The CDR3 length is 13 residues. Written as DNA, the CDR3 is TGCAGCGTTGTAGAGACAGGGGTTTACGAGCAGTACTTC. It encodes CSVVETGVYEQYF.

V is TRBV7-2 and J is TRBJ2-5; D may be TRBD2 (5 bases). The J call may be incorrect, as the DNA end agrees better with TRBJ2-7. The CDR3 contains 13 residues. Germline loops: CDR1 SGHTA, CDR2 FQGNSA. For the CDR3, the DNA is TGTGCCAGCAGCCGGACTTATACCTACGAGCAGTACTTC. Translating gives CASSRTYTYEQYF.

For this clone: One end of the junction does not line up with germline, which may come from a read error. The V gene is TRBV5-6, the J gene TRBJ2-7, with D possibly TRBD1 on 5 matching bases. Germline CDR1 is SGHDT and CDR2 is YYEEEE. CDR3 length equals 13 residues. The CDR3 DNA sequence: TGTGCCAGCAGCTCCCCGACAGCCCCTGTGGTGGGGTTC. This encodes CASSSPTAPVVGF.

The rearrangement links TRBV7-3 to TRBJ2-1, with 10 positions matching TRBD2. The CDR3 contains 15 residues. Per the germline V gene, CDR1 is SGHTA and CDR2 is FQGTGA. Trimming cost V 5 bases and J 3 bases; bases outside gene matches: 4. This chain's CDR3 is CASSPGTSDYNEQFF. The CDR3 bases are TGTGCCAGCAGCCCCGGGACTAGCGACTACAATGAGCAGTTCTTC.

This clone was seen a few times. The chain carries TRBV11-3 and TRBJ2-1; a weak D match, TRBD1 (5 bases). The CDR3 is 17 residues long. V lost 2 bases and J lost 0, with 14 bases in between. The germline gives CDR1 SGHNT, CDR2 YENEEA. CDR3 coding DNA: TGTGCCAGCAGCTTAATCCGACAGATAAACTCCTACAATGAGCAGTTCTTC. Translating it yields CASSLIRQINSYNEQFF.

This sequence joins TRBV6-4 and TRBJ2-3, with D uncertain. Germline assignment: CDR1 MRHNA and CDR2 SNTAGT. V dropped 4 bases and J dropped 0 bases, with 11 bases sitting between them. The CDR3 sequence is 15 residues long. For the CDR3, the DNA is TGTGCCAGCAGTGCTGCGGTAGATAGCACAGATACGCAGTATTTT. It yields the protein CASSAAVDSTDTQYF.

The rearrangement joins TRBV5-5 to TRBJ1-2; D might be TRBD1 (6 bases). The CDR3 consists of 16 residues. Trimming left V 4 bases short and J 4 bases short, with 20 bases between. Germline V CDR1 and CDR2: SGHKS, YYEKEE (reference sequence). The CDR3 bases are TGTGCCAGCAGCCGGAGTAGGGACACCGAAACCTATGGCTACACCTTC. Its translation is CASSRSRDTETYGYTF. The full variable domain, rest sourced from reference TRBV5-5 and TRBJ1-2, is DAGVTQSPTHLIKTRGQQVTLRCSPISGHKSVSWYQQVLGQGPQFIFQYYEKEERGRGNFPDRFSARQFPNYSSELNVNALLLGDSALYLCASSRSRDTETYGYTFGSGTRLTVV.

This chain uses TRBV19 with TRBJ2-3; D may be TRBD1 (6 bases). The CDR3 length is 15 residues. CDR1 and CDR2 from the germline V gene are LNHDA and SQIVND (reference sequence). Trimming took off 6 bases at V and 4 bases at J, with 17 bases between the two ends. The CDR3 is CASRRQARRPDTQYF. Here the CDR3 DNA reads TGTGCCAGTAGACGACAGGCCAGGAGGCCAGATACGCAGTATTTT.

V usage is TRBV19 and J usage is TRBJ1-1, with 9 bases fitting TRBD1. In germline, CDR1 is LNHDA, CDR2 SQIVND (reference sequence). The junction had 12 bases not matched to a gene; V was cut back by 3 bases and J by 10 bases. The CDR3 consists of 15 residues. The CDR3 protein is CASSIRGSGQGRAFF. For the CDR3, the DNA is TGTGCCAGTAGTATCAGGGGTTCGGGACAGGGTAGAGCTTTCTTT.